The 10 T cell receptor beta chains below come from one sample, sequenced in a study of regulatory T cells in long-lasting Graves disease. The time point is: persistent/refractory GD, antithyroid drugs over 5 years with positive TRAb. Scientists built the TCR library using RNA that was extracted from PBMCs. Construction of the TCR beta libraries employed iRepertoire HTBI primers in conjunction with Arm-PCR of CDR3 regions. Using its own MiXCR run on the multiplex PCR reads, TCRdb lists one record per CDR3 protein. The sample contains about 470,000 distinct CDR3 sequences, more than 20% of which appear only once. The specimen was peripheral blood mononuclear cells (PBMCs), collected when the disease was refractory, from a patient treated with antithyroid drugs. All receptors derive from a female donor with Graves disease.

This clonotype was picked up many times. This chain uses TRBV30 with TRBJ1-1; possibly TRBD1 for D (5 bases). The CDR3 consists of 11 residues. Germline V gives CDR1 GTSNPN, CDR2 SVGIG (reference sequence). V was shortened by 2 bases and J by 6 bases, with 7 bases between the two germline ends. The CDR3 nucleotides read TGTGCCTGGAGTTTCAGGGCTGAAGCTTTCTTT. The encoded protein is CAWSFRAEAFF. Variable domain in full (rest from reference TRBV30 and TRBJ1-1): SQTIHQWPATLVQPVGSPLSLECTVEGTSNPNLYWYRQAAGRGLQLLFYSVGIGQISSEVPQNLSASRPQDRQFILSSKKLLLSDSGFYLCAWSFRAEAFFGQGTRLTVV.

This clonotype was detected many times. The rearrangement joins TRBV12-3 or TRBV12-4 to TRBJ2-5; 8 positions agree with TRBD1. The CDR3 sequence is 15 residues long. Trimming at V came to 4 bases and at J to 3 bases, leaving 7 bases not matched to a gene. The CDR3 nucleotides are TGTGCCAGCAGTTCTACAAGACAGGGGAAAGAGACCCAGTACTTC. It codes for CASSSTRQGKETQYF.

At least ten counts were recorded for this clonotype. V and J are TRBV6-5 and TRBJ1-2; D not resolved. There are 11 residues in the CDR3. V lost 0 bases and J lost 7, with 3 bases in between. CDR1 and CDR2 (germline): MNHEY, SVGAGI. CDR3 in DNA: TGTGCCAGCAGTTACTCCCGTGGCTACACCTTC. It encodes CASSYSRGYTF.

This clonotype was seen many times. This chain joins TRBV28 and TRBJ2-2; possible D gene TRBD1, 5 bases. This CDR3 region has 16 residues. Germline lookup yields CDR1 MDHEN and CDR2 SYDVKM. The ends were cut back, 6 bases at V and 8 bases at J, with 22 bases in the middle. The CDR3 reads CASRSRRVESRGELFF. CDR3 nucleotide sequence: TGTGCCAGCAGATCCCGCAGGGTCGAGAGTCGAGGGGAGCTGTTTTTT.

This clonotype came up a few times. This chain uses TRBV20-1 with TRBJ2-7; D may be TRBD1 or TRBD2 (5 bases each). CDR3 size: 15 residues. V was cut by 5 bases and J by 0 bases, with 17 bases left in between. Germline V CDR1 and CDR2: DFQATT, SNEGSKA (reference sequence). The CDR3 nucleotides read TGCAGTGCTCCTAAGATGGGGGAGAGCTCCTACGAGCAGTACTTC. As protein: CSAPKMGESSYEQYF.

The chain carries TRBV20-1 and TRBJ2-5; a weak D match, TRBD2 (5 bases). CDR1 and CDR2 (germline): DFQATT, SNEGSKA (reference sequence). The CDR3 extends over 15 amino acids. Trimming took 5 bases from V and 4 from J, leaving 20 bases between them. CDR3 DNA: TGCAGTGCTGGACCCCCGAGGGTCTGGGGAGAGACCCAGTACTTC. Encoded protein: CSAGPPRVWGETQYF.

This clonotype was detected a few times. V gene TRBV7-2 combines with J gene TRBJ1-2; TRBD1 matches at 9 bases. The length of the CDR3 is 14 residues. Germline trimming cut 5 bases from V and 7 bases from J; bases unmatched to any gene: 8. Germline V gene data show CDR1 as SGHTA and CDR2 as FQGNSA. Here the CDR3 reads CASSPTGGAGGYTF. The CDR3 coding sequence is TGTGCCAGCAGCCCAACAGGGGGCGCGGGTGGCTACACCTTC.

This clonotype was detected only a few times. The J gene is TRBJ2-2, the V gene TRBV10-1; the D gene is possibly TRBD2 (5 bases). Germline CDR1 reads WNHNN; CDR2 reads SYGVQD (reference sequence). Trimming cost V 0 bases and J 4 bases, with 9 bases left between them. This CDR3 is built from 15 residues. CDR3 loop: CASSESKAGTGELFF. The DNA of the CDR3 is TGCGCCAGCAGTGAGTCGAAGGCGGGCACCGGGGAGCTGTTTTTT.

The CDR3 is CSVARGVGIQYF. The CDR3 nucleotides read TGCAGCGTTGCCAGGGGTGTGGGCATTCAGTACTTC. This chain uses TRBV29-1 with TRBJ2-4, with D possibly matching TRBD1 (6 bases). The V end lost 4 bases, the J end lost 9 bases, and 13 bases lay between the germline ends. The germline V gene encodes CDR1 SQVTM and CDR2 ANQGSEA. The CDR3 contains 12 residues.

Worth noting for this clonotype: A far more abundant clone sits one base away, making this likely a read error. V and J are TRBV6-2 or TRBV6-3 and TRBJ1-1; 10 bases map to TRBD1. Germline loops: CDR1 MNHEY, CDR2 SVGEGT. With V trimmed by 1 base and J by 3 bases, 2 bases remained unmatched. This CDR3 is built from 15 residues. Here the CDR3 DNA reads TGTGCCAGCAGTTACTTTGGGACAGGGGACACTGAAGCTTTCTTT. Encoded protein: CASSYFGTGDTEAFF.